Each of the 15 T cell receptor beta chains below was sequenced from the same sample in a study of T cell responses to AZD1222 COVID-19 vaccine. The method was immunoSEQ multiplex PCR; TCRdb's version includes in-frame clones alone and lacks a portion of them. The repertoire includes about 35,000 clones, about 86% of them detected once, and less than 7% sits in the top ten. Material: peripheral blood, obtained on day 0 of AZD1222 vaccination. The receptors stem from an adult in good health.

The chain joins TRBV5-1 to TRBJ2-1, with 9 positions matching TRBD2. V shed 0 bases, J shed 4 bases, and the junction held 2 bases outside the gene matches. The CDR3 has 15 residues. Germline CDR1 and CDR2: SGHRS and YFSETQ. The CDR3 is CASSLVLAGYNEQFF. CDR3 nucleotide sequence: TGCGCCAGCAGCTTGGTGCTAGCGGGGTACAATGAGCAGTTCTTC.

V and J are TRBV6-2 or TRBV6-3 and TRBJ2-5, with D unclear. This CDR3 contains 12 residues. Germline assignment: CDR1 MNHEY and CDR2 SVGEGT. V gave up 5 bases and J gave up 4 bases, with 8 bases separating them. The CDR3: CASSPPGETQYF. CDR3 nucleotide sequence: TGTGCCAGCAGTCCCCCTGGAGAGACCCAGTACTTC.

The rearrangement links TRBV11-2 to TRBJ1-2, with TRBD1 matching over 9 bases. V lost 2 bases and J lost 8; bases outside the gene matches: 3. The CDR3 runs to 13 residues. Germline CDR1 SGHAT, CDR2 FQNNGV. DNA for the CDR3: TGTGCCAGCAGCTTAAGGACAGGGGACGGCTACACCTTC. Translation gives CASSLRTGDGYTF.

The chain is built from TRBV5-1 and TRBJ1-1; TRBD1 matches 7 bases. Unmatched junction bases numbered 8, after V lost 0 bases and J lost 6 bases. The germline V gene encodes CDR1 SGHRS and CDR2 YFSETQ. CDR3 length: 15 residues. The CDR3 loop is CASSLEEGAVPEAFF. The CDR3, as DNA: TGCGCCAGCAGCTTGGAGGAGGGGGCCGTACCTGAAGCTTTCTTT. Full variable domain (remainder filled in from reference TRBV5-1 and TRBJ1-1): KAGVTQTPRYLIKTRGQQVTLSCSPISGHRSVSWYQQTPGQGLQFLFEYFSETQRNKGNFPGRFSGRQFSNSRSEMNVSTLELGDSALYLCASSLEEGAVPEAFFGQGTRLTVV.

The chain combines TRBV28 with TRBJ2-5, with 11 bases that match TRBD1. CDR3 length: 14 residues. Germline assignment: CDR1 MDHEN and CDR2 SYDVKM. V lost 4 bases and J lost 5; bases outside the gene matches: 3. Written as DNA, the CDR3 is TGTGCCAGCAGTTGGACAGGGGGCCGTGAGACCCAGTACTTC. It specifies CASSWTGGRETQYF.

This chain links TRBV14 with TRBJ1-3; D uncertain. V lost 4 bases, J lost 11 bases, and 18 bases lay in between. This CDR3 region has 14 residues. Germline V gene sequence: CDR1 SGHDN, CDR2 FVKESK. CDR3 sequence reads: CASSPVQKTTAIYF. CDR3 DNA sequence: TGTGCCAGCAGCCCCGTACAGAAGACTACCGCCATATATTTT.

The chain has TRBV15 and TRBJ2-5; weak D call: TRBD2 (6 bases). From germline, CDR1 is LNHNV and CDR2 YYDKDF (reference sequence). Deletions cut 4 bases from V and 1 base from J, with 10 bases between. The CDR3 consists of 14 residues. The CDR3: CATSNRAGQETQYF. CDR3 coding DNA: TGTGCCACCAGCAACCGAGCGGGCCAAGAGACCCAGTACTTC.

V and J are TRBV3-1 (or the pseudogene TRBV3-2) and TRBJ1-6, with a weak D call TRBD1 (5 bases). V dropped 6 bases and J dropped 14 bases, with 17 bases sitting between them. CDR3 length equals 13 residues. The germline V gene encodes CDR1 LGHDT and CDR2 YNNKEL (reference sequence). The CDR3 bases are TGTGCCAGCAGTACAACGAGGGACGGGTCCCTCCACTTT. Its translation is CASSTTRDGSLHF.

V and J are TRBV14 and TRBJ2-4; D might be TRBD1 or TRBD2, each matching 6 bases. This CDR3 comprises 16 residues. Trimming pared 1 base from V and 7 bases from J, leaving 17 bases between. Germline CDR1 SGHDN, CDR2 FVKESK. CDR3 amino acids: CASSQALAGTLNIQYF. DNA of the CDR3: TGTGCCAGCAGCCAAGCTCTGGCGGGGACACTGAACATTCAGTACTTC.

The chain couples TRBV28 to TRBJ2-2; D tentatively reads TRBD1 or TRBD2 (6 bases each). This CDR3 is built from 15 residues. Germline CDR1 MDHEN, CDR2 SYDVKM. Trimming stripped 2 bases from V and 4 bases from J, with 11 bases between. CDR3 DNA: TGTGCCAGCAGTTTAGGGGGGCAGAGCACCGGGGAGCTGTTTTTT. It translates to CASSLGGQSTGELFF.

This sequence joins TRBV4-1 and TRBJ2-7; 10 nucleotides line up with TRBD2. Per germline, CDR1 MGHRA and CDR2 YSYEKL. V trimming: 2 bases; J trimming: 2 bases; junction bases outside the gene matches: 12. The CDR3 has 18 amino acids. CDR3 protein: CASSQFHKREGLAYEQYF. Written as DNA, the CDR3 is TGCGCCAGCAGCCAATTCCATAAGCGGGAGGGCCTGGCCTACGAGCAGTACTTC.

V usage is TRBV6-6 and J usage is TRBJ1-1; 10 bases map to TRBD1. J was trimmed by 4 bases and V by 5 bases; bases with no gene match: 13. Germline V gene sequence: CDR1 MNHNY, CDR2 SVGAGI (reference sequence). The CDR3 is made up of 17 amino acids. CDR3 protein: CASSPVPGQGLGTEAFF. The CDR3 DNA reads TGTGCCAGCAGTCCAGTCCCGGGACAGGGGCTGGGCACTGAAGCTTTCTTT.

The chain couples TRBV4-3 to TRBJ2-1, with 9 bases fitting TRBD2. CDR3 length: 15 residues. V lost 0 bases, J lost 7 bases, and 4 bases stayed unmatched. Germline V gives CDR1 LGHNA, CDR2 YSLEER. In DNA, the CDR3 is TGCGCCAGCAGCCAAGAATACAGCGGGGGGAATGAGCAGTTCTTC. Its protein product is CASSQEYSGGNEQFF.

The chain recombines TRBV6-5 with TRBJ1-1; 11 bases fit TRBD1. Germline V gene lookup returns CDR1 MNHEY and CDR2 SVGAGI. There are 15 residues in the CDR3. Trimming at V came to 6 bases and at J to 5 bases, leaving 8 bases not matched to a gene. The CDR3 loop reads CASRVGQGARTEAFF. CDR3 DNA: TGTGCCAGCAGGGTAGGACAGGGGGCGCGTACTGAAGCTTTCTTT.

The chain carries TRBV9 and TRBJ2-3; the match to TRBD2 covers 9 bases. Trimming took 4 bases from V and 4 from J; bases not matched to a gene: 7. Germline V lookup: CDR1 SGDLS, CDR2 YYNGEE. The CDR3 contains 15 residues. CDR3 protein: CASSLVAGASDTQYF. The CDR3 nucleotides read TGTGCCAGCAGCCTAGTAGCGGGAGCCTCAGATACGCAGTATTTT.